Shown below are 32 T cell receptor beta chains from a single sample sequenced in a study of cytomegalovirus exposure and HLA in healthy donors listed by TCRdb under 2017. The protocol used for the library was the immunoSEQ multiplex PCR assay. A mixture of 60 forward primers for TCR Vbeta segments and 13 reverse primers for TCR Jbeta segments was used in the multiplex PCR. The immuneACCESS repertoire file appears here via TCRdb, limited to in-frame rearrangements. These files lack a portion of the clones; in checked studies, under half of the deficit traces to unresolved V genes, and the cause of the others is not known. Per the sample table, the count is some 120,000 clones. Together, the top ten hold approximately 0.99% of the sample. Source material: PBMCs. The receptors shown here come from a man in his late teens or twenties in good health and CMV-seronegative.

The chain links TRBV18 to TRBJ2-3, with 9 nucleotides matching TRBD1. The CDR3 has 17 residues. The V gene's germline CDR1 is KGHSH and CDR2 LQKENI. After removal of 3 bases from V and 2 bases from J, the junction contained 9 bases not matched to a gene. In DNA, the CDR3 is TGTGCCAGCTCACCGGTCTCCGGGACAGGGCACACAGATACGCAGTATTTT. Residues: CASSPVSGTGHTDTQYF.

The V gene is TRBV18, the J gene TRBJ2-1; TRBD2 is a possible D gene (6 bases). Trimming cost V 3 bases and J 8 bases, with 20 bases left between them. This CDR3 is 16 amino acids long. Per the germline V gene, CDR1 is KGHSH and CDR2 is LQKENI. The CDR3 loop is CASSPPGSTRRYEQFF. The CDR3 DNA reads as TGTGCCAGCTCACCGCCCGGTTCGACTAGAAGATATGAGCAGTTCTTC.

This chain uses TRBV9 with TRBJ2-5; 10 bases match TRBD2. The germline V gene encodes CDR1 SGDLS and CDR2 YYNGEE. The J segment lost 6 bases and the V segment lost 4 bases, leaving 12 bases of the junction unmatched. The length of the CDR3 is 16 residues. The CDR3 protein is CASSPSGGALGKTQYF. In DNA form, the CDR3 reads TGTGCCAGCAGCCCGAGCGGGGGGGCCTTAGGAAAGACCCAGTACTTC.

The genes are TRBV5-1 and TRBJ1-1; 8 nucleotides agree with TRBD1. The CDR3 spans 14 residues. The germline V gene encodes CDR1 SGHRS and CDR2 YFSETQ. V lost 0 bases and J lost 3; bases outside the gene matches: 1. The CDR3 loop is CASSLGQGHTEAFF. The CDR3 bases are TGCGCCAGCAGCTTGGGACAGGGGCACACTGAAGCTTTCTTT.

J is TRBJ2-4 and V is TRBV6-1; the match to TRBD1 covers 8 bases. The V gene end was trimmed by 11 bases and the J gene end by 3 bases; junction bases not matched to a gene: 9. This CDR3 is built from 14 residues. Germline lookup yields CDR1 MNHNS and CDR2 SASEGT. This CDR3 is CAVGQGRVKNIQYF. In nucleotides, the CDR3 is TGTGCCGTTGGACAGGGAAGAGTCAAAAACATTCAGTACTTC.

The chain carries TRBV14 and TRBJ1-1; 7 nucleotides line up with TRBD1. Trimming took 6 bases from V and 1 from J; bases not matched to a gene: 5. The CDR3 is 14 residues long. Per germline, CDR1 SGHDN and CDR2 FVKESK. The CDR3 here is CASRPGQPNTEAFF. The CDR3 DNA reads TGTGCCAGCAGGCCGGGACAGCCGAACACTGAAGCTTTCTTT. The complete variable domain, with remaining parts taken from reference TRBV14 and TRBJ1-1, reads EAGVTQFPSHSVIEKGQTVTLRCDPISGHDNLYWYRRVMGKEIKFLLHFVKESKQDESGMPNNRFLAERTGGTYSTLKVQPAELEDSGVYFCASRPGQPNTEAFFGQGTRLTVV.

The chain couples TRBV2 to TRBJ2-7, with a possible D match to TRBD1 (6 bases). The CDR3 has 14 amino acids. Germline V CDR1 and CDR2: SNHLY, FYNNEI. V was cut by 5 bases and J by 3 bases, with 14 bases left in between. The chain's CDR3 is CASSKQGSNYEQYF. The CDR3 DNA reads TGTGCCAGCAGTAAACAGGGATCTAACTACGAGCAGTACTTC.

The chain joins TRBV5-1 to TRBJ2-5; 8 bases fit TRBD2. The closer fit of TRBJ2-7 to the DNA end suggests the J call may be wrong. The CDR3 extends over 15 amino acids. Germline-derived CDR1 and CDR2 are SGHRS and YFSETQ. CDR3 DNA sequence: TGCGCCAGCAGCTTTGGCGGGGGGCGCGACTACGAGCAGTACTTC. It translates to CASSFGGGRDYEQYF.

V usage is TRBV7-8 and J usage is TRBJ1-5, with a tentative D call TRBD1 (6 bases). Trimming took 6 bases from V and 6 from J, leaving 15 bases between them. Germline CDR1 and CDR2: SGHVS and FQNEAQ. CDR3 length equals 14 residues. The CDR3 is CASSLSQGTQPQHF. The CDR3 coding sequence is TGTGCCAGCAGTTTATCTCAGGGGACTCAGCCCCAGCATTTT. Full variable domain (missing parts from reference TRBV7-8 and TRBJ1-5): GAGVSQSPRYKVAKRGQDVALRCDPISGHVSLFWYQQALGQGPEFLTYFQNEAQLDKSGLPSDRFFAERPEGSVSTLKIQRTQQEDSAVYLCASSLSQGTQPQHFGDGTRLSIL.

The chain has TRBV18 and TRBJ1-2, with 9 positions matching TRBD1. This CDR3 spans 13 amino acids. The J segment lost 8 bases and the V segment lost 4 bases, leaving 5 bases of the junction unmatched. Germline CDR1 and CDR2: KGHSH and LQKENI. Written as DNA, the CDR3 is TGTGCCAGCTCACTACAGGGGGCGCGAGGCTACACCTTC. Translating gives CASSLQGARGYTF. Variable domain in full (rest from reference TRBV18 and TRBJ1-2): NAGVMQNPRHLVRRRGQEARLRCSPMKGHSHVYWYRQLPEEGLKFMVYLQKENIIDESGMPKERFSAEFPKEGPSILRIQQVVRGDSAAYFCASSLQGARGYTFGSGTRLTVV.

V is TRBV6-1 and J is TRBJ2-7; 7 nucleotides align to TRBD1. In germline, CDR1 is MNHNS, CDR2 SASEGT. V dropped 3 bases and J dropped 9; count of bases not matched to a gene: 14. This CDR3 region has 15 residues. The CDR3 sequence: CASSESGQPRLGQYF. CDR3 coding DNA: TGTGCCAGCAGTGAGTCGGGACAGCCAAGGTTGGGGCAGTACTTC.

This chain connects TRBV9 to TRBJ1-5; D might be TRBD1 (5 bases). The length of the CDR3 is 14 residues. Deletions cut 2 bases from V and 2 bases from J, with 8 bases between. Germline CDR1 reads SGDLS; CDR2 reads YYNGEE. CDR3 DNA: TGTGCCAGCAGCGTGGGAGGGGGCAATCAGCCCCAGCATTTT. Residues: CASSVGGGNQPQHF.

CDR3 in DNA: TGCGCCAGCAGCTCACGGCCGGGACAGGGAGGTGCCGAGCAGTACTTC. This translates into CASSSRPGQGGAEQYF. V is TRBV5-1 and J is TRBJ2-7; the match to TRBD1 covers 9 bases. V was clipped by 3 bases and J by 6 bases; unmatched bases: 13. In germline, CDR1 is SGHRS, CDR2 YFSETQ. The length of the CDR3 is 16 residues.

The rearrangement joins TRBV5-1 to TRBJ1-1; D is unclear. Per the germline V gene, CDR1 is SGHRS and CDR2 is YFSETQ. With 8 bases removed from V and 1 base from J, the gap between germline ends came to 15 bases. This CDR3 is built from 14 residues. The CDR3 DNA is TGCGCCAGTACCCCAAACAGTGGGAACACTGAAGCTTTCTTT. Residues: CASTPNSGNTEAFF.

The rearrangement joins TRBV6-1 to TRBJ2-3; unclear D gene. With 3 bases removed from V and 3 bases from J, the gap between germline ends came to 7 bases. CDR3 length equals 13 residues. Germline CDR1 and CDR2: MNHNS and SASEGT. The CDR3, as DNA: TGTGCCAGCAGTGATTCACAGACAGATACGCAGTATTTT. This codes for CASSDSQTDTQYF.

V is TRBV30 and J is TRBJ2-7; D call uncertain. The V and J ends lost 0 bases and 2 bases respectively, with 14 bases between them. Germline lookup yields CDR1 GTSNPN and CDR2 SVGIG (reference sequence). This CDR3 has 15 residues. The CDR3 DNA follows: TGTGCCTGGAGTGTGGAAGGTCCGAGCGCCTACGAGCAGTACTTC. It specifies CAWSVEGPSAYEQYF.

This chain uses TRBV9 with TRBJ2-1, with unresolved D. The CDR3 is made up of 11 amino acids. Trimming shortened V by 3 bases and J by 9 bases, and 7 bases separated the two germline ends. CDR1 is SGDLS and CDR2 is YYNGEE in the germline V gene. As DNA, the CDR3 is TGTGCCAGCAGCGCCCCAGGTGAGCAGTTCTTC. This sequence encodes CASSAPGEQFF.

This chain connects TRBV5-1 to TRBJ1-2; D might be TRBD1 (6 bases). CDR3 length: 13 amino acids. Per the germline V gene, CDR1 is SGHRS and CDR2 is YFSETQ. The ends were cut back, 2 bases at V and 6 bases at J, with 11 bases in the middle. The DNA of the CDR3 is TGCGCCAGCAGCTTACAGGGTAATCATGGCTACACCTTC. Its protein is CASSLQGNHGYTF.

The chain links TRBV6-5 to TRBJ2-7; D is possibly TRBD2 (6 bases). Germline V gene lookup returns CDR1 MNHEY and CDR2 SVGAGI. Between the trimmed V and J ends, which lost 0 bases and 4 bases, there was a span of 13 bases. There are 15 residues in the CDR3. The CDR3 protein is CASSYSRGKEYEQYF. Here the CDR3 DNA reads TGTGCCAGCAGTTACTCCCGGGGGAAGGAGTACGAGCAGTACTTC.

This chain links TRBV30 with TRBJ1-5; 7 nucleotides agree with TRBD1. The CDR3 has 14 amino acids. V shed 5 bases, J shed 4 bases, and the junction held 8 bases outside the gene matches. CDR1 GTSNPN and CDR2 SVGIG come from the germline V gene (reference sequence). CDR3 sequence reads: CAWGMTGTNQPQHF. The CDR3 bases are TGTGCCTGGGGGATGACAGGGACTAATCAGCCCCAGCATTTT. The variable domain in full, completed from reference TRBV30 and TRBJ1-5, reads SQTIHQWPATLVQPVGSPLSLECTVEGTSNPNLYWYRQAAGRGLQLLFYSVGIGQISSEVPQNLSASRPQDRQFILSSKKLLLSDSGFYLCAWGMTGTNQPQHFGDGTRLSIL.

The chain links TRBV29-1 to TRBJ2-7; a weak D match, TRBD2 (5 bases). The CDR3 totals 16 residues. From germline, CDR1 is SQVTM and CDR2 ANQGSEA. V was shortened by 3 bases and J by 0 bases, with 18 bases between the two germline ends. The DNA of the CDR3 is TGCAGCGTTGAGGGGAGACTCGGGGTAATCTCCTACGAGCAGTACTTC. Its protein is CSVEGRLGVISYEQYF.

The J gene is TRBJ1-1, the V gene TRBV20-1; D is uncertain. Per the germline V gene, CDR1 is DFQATT and CDR2 is SNEGSKA (reference sequence). Trimming took off 0 bases at V and 8 bases at J, with 7 bases between the two ends. The CDR3 sequence is 11 residues long. CDR3 coding DNA: TGCAGTGCTAGAGATCCAGTAGAAGCTTTCTTT. Its protein product is CSARDPVEAFF.

The chain joins TRBV15 to TRBJ1-1, with D perhaps TRBD1 (6 bases). Trimming shortened V by 8 bases and J by 0 bases, and 7 bases separated the two germline ends. The CDR3 runs 12 residues. CDR1 is LNHNV and CDR2 is YYDKDF in the germline V gene (reference sequence). CDR3 nucleotides: TGTGCCACCGGACAGTTGAACACTGAAGCTTTCTTT. This sequence encodes CATGQLNTEAFF.

The chain links TRBV15 to TRBJ1-1, with D hard to call. The germline V gene encodes CDR1 LNHNV and CDR2 YYDKDF (reference sequence). V shed 0 bases and J shed 3 bases, with 11 bases lying between them. This CDR3 has 15 amino acids. This CDR3 reads CATSRDLAGYTEAFF. CDR3 sequence (DNA): TGTGCCACCAGCAGAGATTTGGCAGGATACACTGAAGCTTTCTTT.

The V and J genes are TRBV28 and TRBJ2-1; 11 bases agree with TRBD2. The V gene's germline CDR1 is MDHEN and CDR2 SYDVKM. The ends lost 8 bases at V and 5 bases at J; junction bases unmatched: 5. The CDR3 has 14 amino acids. The CDR3 here is CASLLAGDNNEQFF. DNA of the CDR3: TGTGCCAGCCTACTAGCGGGAGATAACAATGAGCAGTTCTTC.

This CDR3 reads CASSIGFGRGLSYGYTF. Written as DNA, the CDR3 is TGTGCCAGTAGTATAGGGTTCGGCAGGGGGCTTTCCTATGGCTACACCTTC. V and J are TRBV19 and TRBJ1-2; TRBD1 matches at 8 bases. J was trimmed by 4 bases and V by 1 base; bases with no gene match: 11. CDR3 size: 17 residues. Germline V gene sequence: CDR1 LNHDA, CDR2 SQIVND (reference sequence).

CDR3: CASSPSGQHYGYTF. In nucleotides, the CDR3 is TGTGCCAGTAGTCCATCGGGACAGCACTATGGCTACACCTTC. This rearrangement joins TRBV19 to TRBJ1-2; 7 bases align to TRBD1. This CDR3 is built from 14 residues. V shed 5 bases, J shed 3 bases, and the junction held 6 bases outside the gene matches. Germline CDR1 is LNHDA and CDR2 is SQIVND (reference sequence).

The chain's CDR3 is CASSLSQGVWGNEQFF. The CDR3 region has the DNA TGTGCCAGCAGCTTAAGCCAGGGGGTCTGGGGCAATGAGCAGTTCTTC. The J gene is TRBJ2-1, the V gene TRBV7-9, with TRBD1 matching 7 bases. Trimming removed 2 bases from V and 6 bases from J; junction bases left unmatched: 10. The germline V gene encodes CDR1 SEHNR and CDR2 FQNEAQ (reference sequence). There are 16 residues in the CDR3.

The chain combines TRBV5-1 with TRBJ2-7; 10 nucleotides agree with TRBD2. With V trimmed by 1 base and J by 5 bases, 18 bases remained unmatched. CDR1 is SGHRS, CDR2 YFSETQ, per germline. The CDR3 is 19 residues long. The CDR3 loop is CASSLNGLSSGSLINEQYF. CDR3 sequence (DNA): TGCGCCAGCAGCTTGAACGGCCTTTCTAGCGGGAGTCTGATCAACGAGCAGTACTTC. The complete variable domain, with remaining parts taken from reference TRBV5-1 and TRBJ2-7, reads KAGVTQTPRYLIKTRGQQVTLSCSPISGHRSVSWYQQTPGQGLQFLFEYFSETQRNKGNFPGRFSGRQFSNSRSEMNVSTLELGDSALYLCASSLNGLSSGSLINEQYFGPGTRLTVT.

The genes are TRBV6-5 and TRBJ2-7; a weak D match, TRBD1 (5 bases). The CDR3 totals 14 residues. The germline CDR1 and CDR2 sequences are MNHEY and SVGAGI. Trimming stripped 6 bases from V and 3 bases from J, with 15 bases between. In DNA form, the CDR3 reads TGTGCCAGCAGCTCGACAGTCTTCAGCTACGAGCAGTACTTC. Protein: CASSSTVFSYEQYF.

The CDR3 bases are TGTGCCAGCAGTTTGGGTGGGGCGTACTCCTACGAGCAGTACTTC. This encodes CASSLGGAYSYEQYF. The V call is TRBV27, the J call TRBJ2-7, with D perhaps matching TRBD1 (5 bases). Germline V lookup: CDR1 MNHEY, CDR2 SMNVEV (reference sequence). This CDR3 is built from 15 residues. V was trimmed by 3 bases and J by 0 bases, leaving 12 bases between them.

The chain links TRBV11-2 to TRBJ2-3; possibly TRBD1 for D (5 bases). This CDR3 is built from 17 residues. With 5 bases removed from V and 3 bases from J, the gap between germline ends came to 21 bases. Germline V gives CDR1 SGHAT, CDR2 FQNNGV. CDR3 residues: CASSIKGLQDRTDTQYF. DNA for the CDR3: TGTGCCAGCAGCATAAAGGGATTACAGGATCGGACAGATACGCAGTATTTT.